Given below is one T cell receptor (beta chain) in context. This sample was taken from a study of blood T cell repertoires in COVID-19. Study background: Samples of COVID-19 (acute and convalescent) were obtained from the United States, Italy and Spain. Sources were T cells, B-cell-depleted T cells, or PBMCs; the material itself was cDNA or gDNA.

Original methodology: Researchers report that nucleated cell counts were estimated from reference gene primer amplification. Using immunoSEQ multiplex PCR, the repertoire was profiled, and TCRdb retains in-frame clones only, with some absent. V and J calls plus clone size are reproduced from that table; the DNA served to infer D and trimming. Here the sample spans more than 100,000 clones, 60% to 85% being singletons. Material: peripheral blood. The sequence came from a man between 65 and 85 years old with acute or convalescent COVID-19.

CDR3 DNA: TGTGCCAGCAGCTTAGCGTCAGGGTCGGGAAACACCATATATTTT. The encoded protein is CASSLASGSGNTIYF. The chain combines TRBV7-3 with TRBJ1-3; TRBD1 is a possible D gene (5 bases). Trimming removed 2 bases at V and 4 bases at J, with 12 bases between. This CDR3 is 15 amino acids long. Germline V lookup: CDR1 SGHTA, CDR2 FQGTGA.